Listed below are T cell receptor beta chains from one sample, sequenced in a study of T cells in Graves' hyperthyroidism and ophthalmopathy. TCRdb re-called the multiplex PCR reads with MiXCR, one entry per CDR3 protein. Seen here are some 580,000 distinct CDR3 sequences, about a sixth observed once, and the top ten hold around 3.5%. Source material: blood. These receptors all come from a woman aged 40 to 50 with Graves' ophthalmopathy. CDR3s include the opening cysteine and the closing phenylalanine or tryptophan. A D gene is named only where the DNA matches it firmly. Clone size is given for some rows only: seen once, a few or many times, or a class if the clone is expanded.

d_call	cdr3_length	clone_size	j_call	v_call	cdr3_nt	cdr3_aa
TRBD2	15	many	TRBJ2-7	TRBV29-1	TGCAGCGTTTCCACCCCTAGCGGTAGCTCCTACGAGCAGTACTTC	CSVSTPSGSSYEQYF
NA	16	once	TRBJ2-1	TRBV15	TGTGCCACCAGCAGAGACCAATACACAGAGGACAATGAGCAGTTCTTC	CATSRDQYTEDNEQFF
TRBD2	16	many	TRBJ2-1	TRBV11-2	TGTGCCAGCAGCTTAGATATCGGGGGGGGGCAGCATGAGCAGTTCTTC	CASSLDIGGGQHEQFF
TRBD2	17	many	TRBJ2-1	TRBV5-1	TGCGCCAGCAGCCCCGGTGACGGGAGGCCCTCCTACAATGAGCAGTTCTTC	CASSPGDGRPSYNEQFF
NA	14	NA	TRBJ1-5	TRBV4-1	TGCGCCAGCAGCCAAGAAAAGAGCAATCAGCCCCAGCATTTT	CASSQEKSNQPQHF
NA	18	NA	TRBJ2-6	TRBV13	TGTGCCAGCAGCTTAGGCCAGGGGTTCCGGACCTGGGCCAACGTCCTGACTTTC	CASSLGQGFRTWANVLTF
NA	14	few	TRBJ1-6	TRBV27	TGTGCCAGCAGAGGCGGGGGCCTAATTACACCCCTCCACTTT	CASRGGGLITPLHF
NA	15	NA	TRBJ1-4	TRBV27	TGTGCCAGCAGTCCGTACAGGGCAATGAGTGAAAAACTGTTTTTT	CASSPYRAMSEKLFF
NA	14	NA	TRBJ2-5	TRBV5-1	TGCGCCAGCAGCTTAGTTTATGTCCAAGAGACCCAGTACTTC	CASSLVYVQETQYF
NA	16	NA	TRBJ2-6	TRBV6-1	TGTGCCAGCAGCTCCGGCGGAAGCTCTGGGGCCAACGTCCTGACTTTC	CASSSGGSSGANVLTF
TRBD2	13	many	TRBJ2-7	TRBV29-1	TGCAGCGTTAGCGGGAGGGCCATCGACGAGCAGTACTTC	CSVSGRAIDEQYF
TRBD1	15	few	TRBJ2-5	TRBV14	TGTGCCAGCAGCCAGTTGACAGGGGTGGCGGAGACCCAGTACTTC	CASSQLTGVAETQYF
NA	13	many	TRBJ2-5	TRBV20-1	TGCAGTGCTAGAGAAGTGGGTAAAGAGACCCAGTACTTC	CSAREVGKETQYF
TRBD2	15	NA	TRBJ2-3	TRBV6-1	TGTGCCAGCAGGACGGCGACTAGCGGGAGTGATACGCAGTATTTT	CASRTATSGSDTQYF
TRBD2	16	many	TRBJ2-5	TRBV3-1	TGTGCCAGCAGCCAAGTAGCTAGCGGGGACCAAGAGACCCAGTACTTC	CASSQVASGDQETQYF
NA	13	few	TRBJ2-3	TRBV7-2	TGTGCCAGCAGCTGGCAAGGTGCAGATACGCAGTATTTT	CASSWQGADTQYF
TRBD1	17	few	TRBJ2-1	TRBV12-3/TRBV12-4	TGTGCCAGCAGTTTAGAAGACAGGGCGCTTTCCTACAATGAGCAGTTCTTC	CASSLEDRALSYNEQFF
NA	13	few	TRBJ2-5	TRBV9	TGTGCCAGCAGCGTAGGGCATGAGGAGACCCAGTACTTC	CASSVGHEETQYF
TRBD1	16	many	TRBJ1-2	TRBV7-2	TGTGCCAGCAGCTTAGGGGGACAGGGGAGAGATTATGGCTACACCTTC	CASSLGGQGRDYGYTF
TRBD2	16	many	TRBJ2-7	TRBV28	TGTGCCAGCAGTCTACCGGGACTAGCGGGAGCCTACGAGCAGTACTTC	CASSLPGLAGAYEQYF
TRBD1	15	NA	TRBJ1-4	TRBV5-1	TGCGCCAGCAGCCAAACAGGGGAGCGAGGTGAAAAACTGTTTTTT	CASSQTGERGEKLFF
TRBD2	15	NA	TRBJ2-3	TRBV6-6	TGTGCCAGCAGTTACTCGACTAGCGGGAGAGATACGCAGTATTTT	CASSYSTSGRDTQYF
TRBD1	16	NA	TRBJ1-2	TRBV27	TGTGCCAGCAGAAGGACAGGGGGCGATTCTTGGCCTGGCTACACCTTC	CASRRTGGDSWPGYTF
TRBD2	15	many	TRBJ2-7	TRBV28	TGTGCCAGCAGTTTGGATCGGACTAGCACCCTCGAGCAGTACTTC	CASSLDRTSTLEQYF
NA	15	many	TRBJ1-2	TRBV11-2	TGTGCCAGCAGCTTAAGTACTACAGCTAACTATGGCTACACCTTC	CASSLSTTANYGYTF
TRBD1	13	many	TRBJ1-6	TRBV2	TGTGCCACCTTACAGGGGGTAAATTCACCCCTCCACTTT	CATLQGVNSPLHF
TRBD2	14	few	TRBJ2-2	TRBV7-9	TGTGCCAGCAGCCCTCGCGGGGGGCCCGGGGAGCTGTTTTTT	CASSPRGGPGELFF
TRBD2	11	NA	TRBJ2-1	TRBV29-1	TGCAGCGTTGTAGCGGGGGGGGGGCTGTTCTTC	CSVVAGGGLFF
NA	16	few	TRBJ2-2	TRBV7-9	TGTGCCAGCAGCTCCGTGGGGCAGCGGAACACCGGGGAGCTGTTTTTT	CASSSVGQRNTGELFF
TRBD2	16	few	TRBJ2-3	TRBV7-6	TGTGCCAGCAGCTTAACTAGCGGGGGGGCGTTATATACGCAGTATTTT	CASSLTSGGALYTQYF
NA	12	many	TRBJ2-3	TRBV28	TGTGCCAGCAGTATACAGTTGGGTACGCAGTATTTT	CASSIQLGTQYF
TRBD1	14	few	TRBJ1-6	TRBV5-6	TGTGCCAGCATGCCAGGACAGGGTAGTTCACCCCTCCACTTT	CASMPGQGSSPLHF
NA	15	few	TRBJ2-1	TRBV6-1	TGTGCCAGCAGTGTTCCAAAGCGGCCACACAATGAGCAGTTCTTC	CASSVPKRPHNEQFF
NA	14	few	TRBJ2-4	TRBV28	TGTGCCAGCGGGGAAAGGGCCACTGCAAACATTCAGTACTTC	CASGERATANIQYF
NA	14	NA	TRBJ1-2	TRBV7-8	TGTGCCAGCAGCCCGTTGCCGCTTTCTGATGGCTACACCTTC	CASSPLPLSDGYTF
TRBD1	17	NA	TRBJ1-1	TRBV27	TGTGCCAGCAGTTCGCCAGGGACAGGGGGTGGGGATCTTGGCGCTTTCTTT	CASSSPGTGGGDLGAFF
NA	15	NA	TRBJ1-1	TRBV7-9	TGTGCCAGCAGCGTCCAACAGGGATTGAACACTGAAGCTTTCTTT	CASSVQQGLNTEAFF
TRBD1	16	many	TRBJ1-2	TRBV6-5	TGTGCCAGCAGTTACGGAGGTGGGACAGGGGGCAATGGCTACACCTTC	CASSYGGGTGGNGYTF
NA	15	NA	TRBJ1-4	TRBV5-1	TGCGCCAGCAGCTCCGAACAGGGCCTTATCGAAAAACTGTTTTTT	CASSSEQGLIEKLFF
TRBD1	15	NA	TRBJ2-1	TRBV27	TGTGCCAGCAGTCCGGGACAGGTAGGGAACAATGAGCAGTTCTTC	CASSPGQVGNNEQFF
NA	15	few	TRBJ1-2	TRBV4-1	TGCGCCAGCAGCCAAGATGACGCCGCAAACTATGGCTACACCTTC	CASSQDDAANYGYTF
NA	11	NA	TRBJ1-2	TRBV3-1	TGTGCCAGCAGCCAAGAATATGGCTACACCTTC	CASSQEYGYTF
TRBD1	15	many	TRBJ2-3	TRBV18	TGTGCCAGCTCACCGCTCCAGGGGGCAACGGATACGCAGTATTTT	CASSPLQGATDTQYF
TRBD1	16	many	TRBJ2-7	TRBV15	TGTGCCACCAGCAGAGCTTACACAGGGGGCCCCTACGAGCAGTACTTC	CATSRAYTGGPYEQYF
TRBD2	16	many	TRBJ2-1	TRBV28	TGTGCCAGCAGTTTACGTACGACTAGCGGGGTAAATGAGCAGTTCTTC	CASSLRTTSGVNEQFF
NA	14	NA	TRBJ2-5	TRBV6-2/TRBV6-3	TGTGCCAGCAGTTACAGGGGGATGAGAGAGACCCAGTACTTC	CASSYRGMRETQYF
TRBD2	16	NA	TRBJ2-7	TRBV12-3/TRBV12-4	TGTGCCAGCAGTCTTACCCTAACTAGCGGTTTTAACGAGCAGTACTTC	CASSLTLTSGFNEQYF
NA	11	NA	TRBJ2-7	TRBV20-1	TGCAGTGCCCGACTAGCCTACGAGCAGTACTTC	CSARLAYEQYF
NA	15	NA	TRBJ1-6	TRBV6-1	TGTGCCAGCAGAGGACTTCAAACCGGCAATTCACCCCTCCACTTT	CASRGLQTGNSPLHF
NA	14	few	TRBJ1-2	TRBV5-5	TGTGCCAGCAGCTACGCAAATCACCGCTATGGCTACACCTTC	CASSYANHRYGYTF